This T cell receptor (beta chain) was recovered during a study of T cells in Graves' hyperthyroidism and ophthalmopathy. Overall study: Peripheral blood sampling occurred at initial diagnosis, before any treatment.

The TCR beta CDR3 regions underwent amplification using RNA transcripts as the source. With the HTBI primer set, the TCR CDR3 went through a first round of RT-PCR. One entry per CDR3 protein, called by TCRdb with MiXCR from the multiplex PCR reads. The table records about 840,000 distinct CDR3 sequences, around 38% of them present only once. Stable disease denoted Graves' hyperthyroidism without ophthalmopathy progression within 18 months. Exclusions: uncontrolled infection, other autoimmune disease, pregnancy, lactation. This clonotype has a count of ten or more. Antigen: not known. Findings and limits, study-wide: By a 13 V-J model, ophthalmopathy was set apart from stable hyperthyroidism.

The length of the CDR3 is 11 residues. V lost 8 bases to trimming and J lost 10 bases; unmatched junction nucleotides: 6. This clonotype was obtained from a man younger than 30 with Graves' hyperthyroidism. J is TRBJ1-1 and V is TRBV12-3 or TRBV12-4; 8 bases align to TRBD1. Sample: blood. The DNA for the CDR3 is TGTGCCAGCTCGACAGGGGAGGGAGCTTTCTTT. Translating it yields CASSTGEGAFF.